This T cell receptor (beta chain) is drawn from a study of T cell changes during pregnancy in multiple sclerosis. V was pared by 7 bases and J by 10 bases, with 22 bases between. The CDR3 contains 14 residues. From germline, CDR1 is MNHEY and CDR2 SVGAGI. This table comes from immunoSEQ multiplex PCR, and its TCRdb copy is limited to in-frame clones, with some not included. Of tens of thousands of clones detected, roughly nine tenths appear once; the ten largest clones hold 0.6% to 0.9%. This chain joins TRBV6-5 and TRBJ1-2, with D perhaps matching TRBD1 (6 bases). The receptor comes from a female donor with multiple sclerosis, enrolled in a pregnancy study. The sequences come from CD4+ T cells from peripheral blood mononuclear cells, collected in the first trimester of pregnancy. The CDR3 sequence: CASTPYRGALVYTF. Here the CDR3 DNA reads TGTGCCAGCACCCCGTATCGGGGGGCACTGGTCTACACCTTC.